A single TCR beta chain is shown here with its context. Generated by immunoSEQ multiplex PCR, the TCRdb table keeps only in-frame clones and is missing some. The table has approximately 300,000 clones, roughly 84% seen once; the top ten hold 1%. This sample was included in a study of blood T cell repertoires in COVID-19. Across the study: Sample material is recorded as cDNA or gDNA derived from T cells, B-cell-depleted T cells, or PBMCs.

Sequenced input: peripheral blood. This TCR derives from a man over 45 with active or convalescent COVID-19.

The CDR3 coding sequence is TGTGCCTGGAATCGGGCGGACAGGGCCCCTGAAGCTTTCTTT. Residues: CAWNRADRAPEAFF. The chain combines TRBV30 with TRBJ1-1; 8 bases align to TRBD1. The CDR3 spans 14 residues. V gave up 4 bases and J gave up 6 bases; unmatched junction bases: 10. Per germline, CDR1 GTSNPN and CDR2 SVGIG (reference sequence).